This paragraph covers one T cell receptor beta chain sequence. No antigen is known for it. This record comes from a study of cytomegalovirus exposure and HLA in healthy donors. Looking at the study overall: Early release data held 85 million or so unique TCRs from HLA-typed donors. Study-level results: A later analysis appeared to link common viral pathogens to several of the most significant clusters.

The study ran its PCR with 60 Vbeta and 13 Jbeta primers. Method: immunoSEQ multiplex PCR; TCRdb's copy keeps in-frame clones and lacks some. The table lists about 87,000 clones, more than 70% of them singletons, with approximately 3.6% in the top ten. The sequenced sample consisted of PBMCs. This sequence was found in a woman aged 40 to 49 in good health and CMV-seronegative.

The CDR3 spells CASSALGTSGGASYNEQFF. The CDR3 DNA reads TGTGCCAGCAGCGCCCTCGGGACTAGCGGGGGGGCCTCCTACAATGAGCAGTTCTTC. J is TRBJ2-1 and V is TRBV7-8; 16 bases agree with TRBD2. The CDR3 totals 19 residues. Germline trimming cut 5 bases from V and 0 bases from J; bases unmatched to any gene: 7. In germline, CDR1 is SGHVS, CDR2 FQNEAQ.